This T cell receptor (beta chain) was sequenced in a study of identical twins. Broader study findings: Without tracking the same donors, conclusions rested on cross-sectional statistical analysis.

Germline assignment: CDR1 LGHDT and CDR2 YNNKEL (reference sequence). The CDR3 is 13 residues long. V lost 5 bases to trimming and J lost 7 bases, with 11 bases between them. This clonotype was counted once. The antigen remains unidentified. TCRdb fed the 5' RACE reads into MiXCR, producing one record per CDR3 protein. The profile covers roughly 1.6 million distinct CDR3 sequences, with more than 30% appearing a single time and about 0.27% taken by the ten largest. This clonotype was sampled from a newborn girl in good health. The specimen was cord blood. V is TRBV3-1 and J is TRBJ1-4; D is perhaps TRBD1 (5 bases). The CDR3 is CASSMGGGEKLFF. The CDR3, as DNA: TGTGCCAGCAGCATGGGGGGGGGTGAAAAACTGTTTTTT.